This TCR beta chain stems from a study of shared clonotypes between healthy human individuals. Study results and caveats: The study found about 4.6% of naive CD4 clonotypes shared across several donors.

Method: immunoSEQ multiplex PCR; TCRdb's copy keeps in-frame clones and lacks some. In the table there are approximately 2,200,000 clones, about 92% of which are singletons. Turning to this clone: Antigen unknown.

Cells designated naive CD8 were CD45RO-negative and were positively selected for CCR7, with terminally differentiated effector memory CD45RA+ cells excluded. Adults of Caucasian background living in Nashville, Tennessee made up all donors. The sample taken for sequencing was naive CD8+ T cells from PBMCs. This clonotype was sampled from a young man in good health. Some clones in this sample may be carry-over from other donors' samples.

This CDR3 is CASSARGMGEYRNTEAFF. In nucleotides, the CDR3 is TGTGCCAGTAGTGCCCGCGGGATGGGGGAATATCGGAACACTGAAGCTTTCTTT. The chain recombines TRBV19 with TRBJ1-1; D may be TRBD1 (5 bases). V was cut by 5 bases and J by 1 base, with 23 bases left in between. CDR3 length: 18 residues. Germline values: CDR1 LNHDA, CDR2 SQIVND (reference sequence).